This TCR beta chain was captured in a study of cytomegalovirus exposure and HLA in healthy donors (dated by TCRdb to about 2017). Notes on the research overall: An earlier analysis of roughly 570 of the donors reported 276 Gb of sequence data and around 100 million unique TCR beta sequences obtained from about 179 million T cells. HLA typing covered class I and class II loci at four-digit resolution. The later analysis used no new phenotypic data to find candidate immune exposures, relying instead on TCR beta sequences and their occurrence across donors. A few DR-DQ haplotypes were treated as single units for association and clustering because of strong linkage in the cohort. Using immunosequencing, the study profiled T cell repertoires from around 670 subjects and related those repertoires to cytomegalovirus serostatus. Alongside the repertoire data, information on donor age, sex, ethnicity and CMV serostatus was compiled. Of the approximately 400 genotyped donors, approximately 83% fell in the genetic ancestry cluster associated with self-reported Caucasian donors. To predict cytomegalovirus infection status, the study combined high-throughput TCR immunosequencing, statistical association of individual TCRs with disease status, and machine learning. In addition to the first cohort of 666 subjects, a separate validation cohort of approximately 110 different subjects was used. An early release covering 550 to 700 HLA-typed donors comprised approximately 290 gigabases of sequencing data and around 80 million unique TCR sequences. All discovery cohort repertoires had been generated using a single sequencing platform. The study aimed to test whether cataloging public T cell receptors could reveal signatures of past pathogen exposure. To decide whether each TCR beta V gene segment behaved as functional or pseudogenic, an earlier analysis of nearly 600 of the donors relied on high-throughput TCR beta sequencing. Among 300 to 500 genotyped donors of the cohort, an average of around 240,000 unique TCR beta nucleotide sequences was sequenced per donor, of which approximately 19% were non-productive. The number of donors typed differed by locus, with about 629-630 for A, B, C, DRB1 and DQB1, approximately 500 for DQA1, under 610 for DPA1, and some 450 for DPB1. A later analysis re-analyzed previously published TCR beta repertoires from roughly 690 donors and added high-resolution HLA genotyping to study TCR occurrence patterns. Genome-wide SNP genotypes for about 65% of the 666 donors were used in a later genetic analysis, which treated that subset as a discovery cohort.

On this clone: Its antigen is currently not known. Per-base qualities were not stored, and no clone one base away is much larger.

Receptors were amplified or captured by the immunoSEQ multiplex PCR assay. For the multiplex PCR, a mixture combining 60 forward primers for TCR Vbeta segments and 13 reverse primers for TCR Jbeta segments was used. A multiplex PCR assay on genomic DNA amplified the CDR3 region of rearranged TCR beta genes. On the Illumina HiSeq System, the amplified TCR beta libraries were sequenced as 87-base-pair reads. Turning to the authors' computational methods: A later analysis counted about 80 million unique TCR beta chains across the 600 to 850 repertoires, and around 12 million of these chains were shared by at least two donors. A nearest-neighbor algorithm error-corrected the raw reads and collapsed the reads into unique sequences, merging closely related sequences to remove PCR and sequencing errors. To assign V, D and J gene segments, CDR3 sequences were aligned to IMGT reference sequences. For a sequence to be retained, a match of at least six nucleotides was required to both a V gene segment and a J gene segment. Rearrangements were classified as productive when the CDR3 lacked stop codons and remained in frame with V and J, and all other rearrangements were classified as non-productive. Following IMGT convention, CDR3 was defined as the stretch from the second conserved V-encoded cysteine up to the conserved J-encoded phenylalanine. Sequences without an unambiguous match to a single V gene segment were excluded from the earlier analysis of about 600 of the donors. An earlier analysis of roughly 590 of the donors called V segments functional above 56.7% productive rearrangements and segregating when the between-donor standard deviation exceeded 5%. To diagnose cytomegalovirus status from the catalog of TCR beta chain sequences, a statistical classification framework was built. In a later analysis, V and J genes were assigned by comparing TCR nucleotide sequences against IMGT/GENE-DB human TR gene sequences. A later analysis assigned CDR3 sequences and most-parsimonious VDJ recombination scenarios with the TCRdist pipeline. In a later analysis, every TCR beta chain was defined by the combination of its CDR3 amino acid sequence and its V-gene family, and reads without a unique V-gene family were dropped. In a later analysis, 500 to 650 highly shared, low-generation-probability nucleotide sequences were removed to address suspected cross-contamination and a sequencing artifact. In a later analysis, a clonal expansion index for each public chain was calculated from normalized within-repertoire ranks of inferred template counts. In a later analysis, generation probabilities were computed using a VDJ recombination model fitted to out-of-frame rearrangements, and the results were checked against IGoR. In a later analysis, hypergeometric tests were used to score TCR-TCR, TCR-HLA and TCR-CMV co-occurrence, with a repertoire-size bias correction applied to TCR pairs. In a later analysis, false discovery rates were estimated by permuting HLA or CMV assignments 20 times. A later analysis grouped co-occurring TCRs with DBSCAN, adding TCRdist sequence similarity when clustering within HLA-allele-positive subsets. Repertoires with fewer than 30,000 or more than 120,000 public chains, plus five repertoires with anomalous nucleotide sharing, were excluded from co-occurrence clustering. TCRdb holds this immuneACCESS table with in-frame rearrangements only. Some clones are missing; in checked studies, unresolved V genes explain under half, and the rest has no known cause. V, J and clone size are those of that table, while D and trimming were read from the DNA. The sample has 100,000 or so clones on record, around two thirds of them singletons. The biggest ten clones account for about 2.8% of the sample.

Results and caveats for the whole study, not just this receptor: A later analysis found that TCR association rates varied across HLA loci, with DRB1 alleles showing the most associated TCRs and HLA-C alleles the fewest. According to a later analysis, parvovirus B19, influenza, CMV and Epstein-Barr virus appeared linked to several top co-occurrence clusters. A total of 150 to 200 TCR beta chains were listed by the study as associated with cytomegalovirus. According to the authors, the approach could potentially be generalized to other disease states and immunological phenotypes. Compared with the approximately 670-donor mean, donors in an Asian-associated ancestry cluster had fewer N-insertions in productive TCRs, according to a later genetic analysis. A group of highly shared sequence variants was considered likely to be a technical artifact of the sequencing pipeline. At a false discovery rate of 0.05, a later analysis linked 16,951 TCR beta sequences to specific HLA alleles. In a later analysis, HLA-associated TCR beta chains were found to be more clonally expanded and to have lower generation probabilities than equally common non-associated chains. Because the 87-base-pair reads could not distinguish some IMGT-functional V segments, including TRBV6-2 and TRBV6-3, those segments were excluded. Because counts were too low, roughly 18 rarely observed V segments, including chromosome 9 orphons, were left out of the earlier analysis of 587 of the donors. The classifier was reported to diagnose cytomegalovirus status with high specificity and sensitivity in both the original cohort and the validation cohort. CMV serostatus was the only immune exposure information available for the cohort. Presence/absence analyses assumed roughly uniform sequencing depth across donors, an assumption that may not hold. Strong co-occurrence of HLA alleles, especially DR and DQ, made assigning TCR associations to individual alleles difficult. An earlier analysis of approximately 500 of the donors showed that most TCR beta V segments appeared in productive rearrangements either about 87% or about 30% of the time, which broadly matched IMGT annotations. According to a later analysis, most CMV-associated TCR beta chains appeared to be HLA-restricted, and the HLA associations seemed to be driven largely by CMV exposure. Most TCR sequences were seen in very few donors, while some public TCRs were found in many individuals. A further reported finding was that TCR beta sequences accurately predicted the HLA-A and HLA-B alleles for most subjects in the first cohort. Only TCR beta chains were sequenced in this cohort, and the absence of alpha or paired-chain data limited detectable features. Correlated functional status among segregating V segments might reflect linkage disequilibrium, but an unknown experimental factor could not be ruled out. A later genetic analysis associated a missense DCLRE1C variant with V-gene and J-gene trimming of TCR beta chains, and an independent cohort replicated the association. HLA typing was unavailable for some donors at each locus, so association tests used only the typed subset. A few of the identified cytomegalovirus-associated TCR beta chains were confirmed in vitro to be specific for cytomegalovirus antigens.

The cohort comprised hundreds of healthy bone marrow donors. Cohort members were all nominally healthy when sampled, although unrecorded immune exposures were likely present. The donor tested CMV seropositive, placing the donor among the roughly 300 seropositive members of the cohort. A peripheral blood sample was collected from each donor, and TCR beta sequencing was performed on peripheral blood mononuclear cells. Genomic DNA extraction from the blood cell samples was performed with the Qiagen DNeasy Blood Extraction Kit. From its cysteine to its phenylalanine, the CDR3 spans 17 amino acids. The CDR3 DNA has 51 bases and is translated from base 1. CDR1 SGHRS and CDR2 YFSETQ are derived from the germline V gene. At the junction V is shortened by 1 base and J by 2 bases; bases outside the gene matches: 8.

The TCR was taken from a middle-aged man in good health and CMV-seropositive. The chain was built from TRBV5-1 and TRBJ2-1; TRBD2 agrees with 8 junctional bases. The sample was PBMCs. The CDR3 amino acid sequence is: CASSLQASGLTYNEQFF. The DNA is as follows: TGCGCCAGCAGCTTGCAGGCTAGCGGGCTTACCTACAATGAGCAGTTCTTC. The reference TRBV5-1 and TRBJ2-1 proteins fill in what lies around the CDR3, so the full variable domain reads KAGVTQTPRYLIKTRGQQVTLSCSPISGHRSVSWYQQTPGQGLQFLFEYFSETQRNKGNFPGRFSGRQFSNSRSEMNVSTLELGDSALYLCASSLQASGLTYNEQFFGPGTRLTVL.